One and the same sample provided the 14 T cell receptor beta chains below, sequenced in a study of patients and donors after allogeneic stem cell transplantation (dated by TCRdb to the early 2020s). The receptor library was made with RT-PCR. Sequenced on a NextSeq 550. The public sequencing data were trimmed at Q25 with fastp and processed into clonotypes with MiXCR by TCRdb, which kept only in-frame beta chains. Rows with a matching CDR3 protein are joined into one entry that keeps the most common DNA and genes. The sample yields hundreds of thousands of distinct CDR3 sequences; roughly 17% were counted once. The top ten constitute 7% to 7.5% of the sample. Sequenced: blood, either unsorted or a sorted T cell fraction (not recorded which). The receptor source for this set is a human donor who was either an allogeneic HSCT recipient or a stem cell or donor lymphocyte infusion donor (not recorded which). It is not recorded whose cells these are; they may come from a transplant donor.

The chain carries TRBV7-6 and TRBJ1-1; D possibly corresponds to TRBD1 (6 bases). The CDR3 is 16 amino acids. Germline-derived CDR1 and CDR2 are SGHVS and FNYEAQ. Trimming left V 5 bases short and J 4 bases short, with 20 bases between. The CDR3 protein is CASSPFWVQGGTEAFF. The CDR3 DNA follows: TGTGCCAGCAGCCCATTTTGGGTACAGGGAGGCACTGAAGCTTTCTTT.

The table lists this clonotype with a few counts. J is TRBJ1-2 and V is TRBV5-1, with D uncertain. Germline CDR1 SGHRS, CDR2 YFSETQ. V lost 4 bases and J 4 bases, leaving 14 bases between the germline ends. The CDR3 is 14 residues long. The CDR3 reads CASSHERGIYGYTF. The DNA for the CDR3 is TGCGCCAGCAGCCATGAGCGGGGAATCTATGGCTACACCTTC.

This clonotype appeared a few times. The CDR3: CSARDMGLAGGPGTDTQYF. In DNA, the CDR3 is TGCAGTGCTAGAGATATGGGACTAGCGGGAGGGCCCGGCACAGATACGCAGTATTTT. The chain carries TRBV20-1 and TRBJ2-3, with 16 bases fitting TRBD2. The CDR3 totals 19 residues. Germline CDR1 is DFQATT and CDR2 is SNEGSKA (reference sequence). Unmatched junction bases numbered 7, after V lost 0 bases and J lost 1 base.

This clonotype was seen more than once but under ten times. J is TRBJ2-7 and V is TRBV4-3, with D perhaps matching TRBD1 or TRBD2 (5 bases each). V was shortened by 0 bases and J by 2 bases, with 11 bases between the two germline ends. The CDR3 is 15 amino acids. Germline V gene sequence: CDR1 LGHNA, CDR2 YSLEER. CDR3 sequence (DNA): TGCGCCAGCAGCCAAGAAGGGACCTCACCCTACGAGCAGTACTTC. Its translation: CASSQEGTSPYEQYF.

The chain is built from TRBV7-9 and TRBJ2-1; D gene uncertain. Germline-derived CDR1 and CDR2 are SEHNR and FQNEAQ (reference sequence). The germline V and J ends were trimmed by 6 bases and 0 bases, with 9 bases remaining between them. The CDR3 has 14 amino acids. The CDR3 sequence: CASRLTDSYNEQFF. CDR3 sequence (DNA): TGTGCCAGCAGACTTACGGACTCCTACAATGAGCAGTTCTTC. The whole variable domain, remainder taken from reference TRBV7-9 and TRBJ2-1, is DTGVSQNPRHKITKRGQNVTFRCDPISEHNRLYWYRQTLGQGPEFLTYFQNEAQLEKSRLLSDRFSAERPKGSFSTLEIQRTEQGDSAMYLCASRLTDSYNEQFFGPGTRLTVL.

The chain employs TRBV6-1 and TRBJ2-2, with TRBD2 matching 8 bases. From germline, CDR1 is MNHNS and CDR2 SASEGT. Trimming at V came to 6 bases and at J to 1 base, leaving 10 bases not matched to a gene. The CDR3 has 17 residues. CDR3 sequence (DNA): TGTGCCAGCAGGGACCCGGCTAGCGGGCTGAACACCGGGGAGCTGTTTTTT. Translation gives CASRDPASGLNTGELFF.

The V gene is TRBV14, the J gene TRBJ2-3; 7 positions agree with TRBD2. V shed 1 base and J 4 bases; nucleotides not matched to a gene: 2. This CDR3 has 14 residues. Germline V gene lookup returns CDR1 SGHDN and CDR2 FVKESK. As DNA, the CDR3 is TGTGCCAGCAGCCAAGGGACTAGGGCAGATACGCAGTATTTT. Translation gives CASSQGTRADTQYF. Looking up the rest from reference TRBV14 and TRBJ2-3 gives the full variable domain: EAGVTQFPSHSVIEKGQTVTLRCDPISGHDNLYWYRRVMGKEIKFLLHFVKESKQDESGMPNNRFLAERTGGTYSTLKVQPAELEDSGVYFCASSQGTRADTQYFGPGTRLTVL.

This chain connects TRBV6-5 to TRBJ1-4, with D hard to call. The V end lost 2 bases, the J end lost 6 bases, and 16 bases lay between the germline ends. This CDR3 spans 16 amino acids. The V gene's germline CDR1 is MNHEY and CDR2 SVGAGI. The DNA for the CDR3 is TGTGCCAGCAGTTACCAAGATGTGATTGATGATGAAAAACTGTTTTTT. Amino acids: CASSYQDVIDDEKLFF.

V and J are TRBV6-1 and TRBJ1-5, with TRBD1 matching over 9 bases. Germline-derived CDR1 and CDR2 are MNHNS and SASEGT. The V segment lost 10 bases and the J segment 5 bases; nucleotides outside the gene matches: 12. This CDR3 is 15 amino acids long. The CDR3 sequence: CATRDHTGGYQPQHF. As DNA, the CDR3 is TGTGCCACCAGGGACCATACAGGGGGCTATCAGCCCCAGCATTTT.

This clonotype has just a few counts. The chain has TRBV29-1 and TRBJ2-2, with TRBD1 matching 7 bases. CDR3 length: 18 amino acids. V lost 3 bases to trimming and J lost 6 bases; unmatched junction nucleotides: 19. Germline-derived CDR1 and CDR2 are SQVTM and ANQGSEA. The CDR3 DNA reads as TGCAGCGTTGATGGGGACAGTGCTGATCCCGGTGAGCCCGGGGAGCTGTTTTTT. The encoded protein is CSVDGDSADPGEPGELFF.

A word on this clonotype: The junction shows a germline mismatch at one end, possibly a read error. This chain joins TRBV9 and TRBJ2-1, with TRBD2 identical over 7 bases. The CDR3 is 16 residues long. Germline V CDR1 and CDR2: SGDLS, YYNGEE. The CDR3 is CASSRLRDYYYDEQFF. CDR3 in DNA: TGTGCCAGCAGCAGATTACGGGACTACTACTACGATGAGCAGTTCTTC.

This clonotype occurred many times. This sequence joins TRBV5-1 and TRBJ1-5; a possible D gene is TRBD1 (6 bases). The CDR3 is made up of 15 amino acids. Deletions cut 5 bases from V and 2 bases from J, with 14 bases between. Germline loops: CDR1 SGHRS, CDR2 YFSETQ. The CDR3 sequence is CASSPGAGGNQPQHF. CDR3 DNA: TGCGCCAGCAGTCCGGGGGCAGGGGGCAATCAGCCCCAGCATTTT.

This clonotype was seen ten or more times. This chain links TRBV5-1 with TRBJ2-3, with 7 nucleotides matching TRBD2. This CDR3 has 15 amino acids. V shed 0 bases, J shed 4 bases, and the junction held 5 bases outside the gene matches. Germline V gene lookup returns CDR1 SGHRS and CDR2 YFSETQ. The chain's CDR3 is CASSLEPGRADTQYF. DNA for the CDR3: TGCGCCAGCAGCTTGGAACCAGGGAGGGCAGATACGCAGTATTTT.

The chain employs TRBV2 and TRBJ2-5, with a tentative D call TRBD2 (5 bases). This CDR3 spans 14 amino acids. Germline values: CDR1 SNHLY, CDR2 FYNNEI. Trimming left V 0 bases short and J 10 bases short, with 15 bases between. In nucleotides, the CDR3 is TGTGCCAGCAGTGAAGCGCTTCTAAGAGGGAACCAGTACTTC. Its protein is CASSEALLRGNQYF.